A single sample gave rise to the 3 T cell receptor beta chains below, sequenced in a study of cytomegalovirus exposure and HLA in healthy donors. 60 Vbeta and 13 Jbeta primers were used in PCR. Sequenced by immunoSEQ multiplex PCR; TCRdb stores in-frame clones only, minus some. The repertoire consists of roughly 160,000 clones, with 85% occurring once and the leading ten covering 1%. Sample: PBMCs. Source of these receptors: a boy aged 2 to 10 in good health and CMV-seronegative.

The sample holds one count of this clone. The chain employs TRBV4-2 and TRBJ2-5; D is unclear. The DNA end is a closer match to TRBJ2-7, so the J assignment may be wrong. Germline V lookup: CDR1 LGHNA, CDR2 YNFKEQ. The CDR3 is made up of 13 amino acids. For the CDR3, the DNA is TGTGCCAGCAGCCAAGGAAACAGCTACGAGCAGTACTTC. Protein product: CASSQGNSYEQYF.

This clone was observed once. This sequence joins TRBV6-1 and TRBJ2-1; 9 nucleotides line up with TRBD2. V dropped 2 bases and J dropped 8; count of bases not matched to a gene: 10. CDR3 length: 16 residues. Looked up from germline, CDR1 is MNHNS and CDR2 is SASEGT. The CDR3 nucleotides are TGTGCCAGCAGTGAACTGGGGGCGGGAGGGCCGTATGAGCAGTTCTTC. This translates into CASSELGAGGPYEQFF.

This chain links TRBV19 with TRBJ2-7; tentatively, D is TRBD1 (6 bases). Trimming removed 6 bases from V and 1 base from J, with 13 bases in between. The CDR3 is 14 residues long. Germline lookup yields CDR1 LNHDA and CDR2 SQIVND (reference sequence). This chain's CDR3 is CASSTGKGSYEQYF. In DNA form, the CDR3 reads TGTGCCAGTAGCACAGGGAAAGGGTCCTACGAGCAGTACTTC.